The T cell receptor beta chain described here comes from a study of identical twins. About this clonotype: Its antigen is undetermined.

Study-wide points: For monozygotic twins, models underestimated out-of-frame TCR alpha sharing. The abundant beta clonotypes from cord blood had fewer insertions, and memory repertoires had none of this. Compared with unrelated sharing, twin-shared out-of-frame alpha sequences had more low-probability sequences.

One entry per CDR3 protein results from TCRdb running MiXCR on the 5' RACE reads. The sample has 750,000 to 950,000 distinct CDR3 sequences; 9% to 15% are singletons. In addition, the sample was reused for a study of yellow fever vaccine responses in identical twins.

This receptor was taken from a woman aged 18-29 years in good health. The sequencing input was PBMCs.

The CDR3, as DNA: TGTGCCAGCAGTGACGACGGGAGCCCCGGAAATGAGCAGTTCTTC. It specifies CASSDDGSPGNEQFF. This chain connects TRBV2 to TRBJ2-1; D possibly corresponds to TRBD2 (6 bases). The CDR3 spans 15 residues. Germline V gives CDR1 SNHLY, CDR2 FYNNEI. V lost 3 bases to trimming and J lost 7 bases, with 16 bases between them.